The rows below give T cell receptor beta chains drawn from one sample of a study of OX40 agonist ivuxolimab in advanced cancers. Using immunoSEQ multiplex PCR, the repertoire was profiled, and TCRdb retains in-frame clones only, with some absent. The data hold around 80,000 clones, with about nine tenths observed a single time. The source material was CD4+ or CD8+ T cells sorted from blood, sampled in a trial of the OX40 agonist ivuxolimab. The receptors come from an adult with an advanced solid tumor such as melanoma, head and neck, liver or kidney cancer. Each CDR3 is given with its conserved first and last residue. D genes are given only for firm matches. For some rows the clone size is stated as once, few or many, or as a class when expanded; others skip it.

j_call clone_size v_call d_call cdr3_nt cdr3_aa
TRBJ2-7 - TRBV6-1 TRBD2 TGTGCCAGCAGTGAAGCGGCGGTAGCGGGAGCTTACGAGCAGTACTTC CASSEAAVAGAYEQYF
TRBJ2-7 - TRBV30 TRBD1 TGTGCCTGGACCAGGACAGGGGGCTCCTACGAGCAGTACTTC CAWTRTGGSYEQYF
TRBJ2-7 - TRBV27 - TGTGCCAGCAGTTTATTGGGCAGTCGGGACTACGAGCAGTACTTC CASSLLGSRDYEQYF
TRBJ2-5 - TRBV18 - TGTGCCAGCTCACCATCCGGGGAGACCCAGTACTTC CASSPSGETQYF
TRBJ1-2 - TRBV7-9 TRBD1 TGTGCCAGCAGCTTTGGGCAGGGGGTCTCAAGCTACACCTTC CASSFGQGVSSYTF
TRBJ1-4 - TRBV5-1 - TGCGCCAGCAGCTCCTCGGGCGGACAGGAAAAACTGTTTTTT CASSSSGGQEKLFF
TRBJ2-6 once TRBV6-5 - TGTGCCAGCAGTTACTTGGCCTCTGGGGCCAACGTCCTGACTTTC CASSYLASGANVLTF
TRBJ2-5 - TRBV6-1 - TGTGCCAGCAGTGGGATGGTAGTGACCCAGTACTTC CASSGMVVTQYF
TRBJ2-1 - TRBV6-6 - TGTGCCAGCAATTTTGACAGCCTGCCCAATGAGCAGTTCTTC CASNFDSLPNEQFF
TRBJ1-1 - TRBV5-4 - TGTGCCAGCAGCATACCAGGGTTGAACACTGAAGCTTTCTTT CASSIPGLNTEAFF
TRBJ2-7 - TRBV5-6 - TGTGCCAGCAGCTTGCGAGGGGGGCTAAGCTACGAGCAGTACTTC CASSLRGGLSYEQYF
TRBJ1-1 - TRBV5-4 - TGTGCCAGCAGCTTGAGGGGACTAGAAGCTTTCTTT CASSLRGLEAFF
TRBJ2-4 - TRBV28 TRBD1 TGTGCCAGCAGGGGGACAGGGGAGTTCAAAAACATTCAGTACTTC CASRGTGEFKNIQYF
TRBJ1-1 - TRBV30 - TGTGCCTGGAGTGTACTCAGACGGAGGAACACTGAAGCTTTCTTT CAWSVLRRRNTEAFF
TRBJ1-2 - TRBV4-2 - TGTGCCAGCACCCCAGGGCAGGAGTTTGGTGTAACCTTC CASTPGQEFGVTF
TRBJ2-5 - TRBV14 - TGTGCCAGCAGCCAAATCGGTGGGGAGACCCAGTACTTC CASSQIGGETQYF
TRBJ2-3 - TRBV4-1 - TGCGCCAGCAGCCAAGGGGTTTTAGGGGGGGGCCGCACAGATACGCAGTATTTT CASSQGVLGGGRTDTQYF
TRBJ2-3 - TRBV4-2 - TGTGCCAGCAGCCCCGGACAGCAGAGCACAGATACGCAGTATTTT CASSPGQQSTDTQYF
TRBJ2-3 - TRBV5-4 - TGTGCCAGCAGCACCCGTCGTCCCCAAGATACGCAGTATTTT CASSTRRPQDTQYF
TRBJ1-1 - TRBV6-4 - TGTGCCAGCAGTGACTCAGAACAGGAGATGAACACTGAAGCTTTCTTT CASSDSEQEMNTEAFF
TRBJ2-5 - TRBV5-1 TRBD1 TGCGCCAGCAGCTTAGGGCAGGGGGTTGAGACCCAGTACTTC CASSLGQGVETQYF
TRBJ2-5 once TRBV19 - TGTGCCAGTAGCCGTCGCGGACAAGAGACCCAGTACTTC CASSRRGQETQYF
TRBJ2-7 - TRBV30 - TGTGCGTTGTTAGGGGGCTCCTACGAGCAGTACTTC CALLGGSYEQYF
TRBJ2-3 - TRBV9 TRBD2 TGTGCCAGCAGCAAGAGCGGGGGCACAGATACGCAGTATTTT CASSKSGGTDTQYF
TRBJ1-1 - TRBV7-3 TRBD1 TGTGCCAGCAGCTTAAAATCCCAGGGGACAGCTAAGAACACTGAAGCTTTCTTT CASSLKSQGTAKNTEAFF
TRBJ1-4 once TRBV28 - TGTGCCAGCAGTCCACAGAGGGAAAAACTGTTTTTT CASSPQREKLFF
TRBJ1-3 few TRBV9 - TGTGCCAGCAGCGCCAGGGGCGGGGGAAACACCATATATTTT CASSARGGGNTIYF
TRBJ2-3 - TRBV5-1 - TGCGCCAGCAGCTTTAGCAGGGGACGATCTAGCACAGATACGCAGTATTTT CASSFSRGRSSTDTQYF
TRBJ1-3 - TRBV9 - TGTGCCAGCAGCGTAGCTGGGACGGGCGCCGGAAACACCATATATTTT CASSVAGTGAGNTIYF
TRBJ2-3 - TRBV6-1 - TGTGCCAGCAGTGAAGCGCGAACAGGGCGCACAGATACGCAGTATTTT CASSEARTGRTDTQYF